The 13 T cell receptor beta chains listed next were all sequenced from one sample in a study of identifying expanded T cells in peripheral blood. Using immunoSEQ multiplex PCR, the repertoire was profiled, and TCRdb retains in-frame clones only, with some absent. The sample shows about 110,000 clones, about 87% of them seen only once. The material sequenced was blood. These receptors were collected from a person between 18 and 75 years old in good health.

The V gene is TRBV6-5, the J gene TRBJ2-7, with 9 bases matching TRBD2. Germline V gene lookup returns CDR1 MNHEY and CDR2 SVGAGI. This CDR3 contains 14 residues. Trimming took 6 bases from V and 2 from J; bases not matched to a gene: 5. DNA of the CDR3: TGTGCCAGCAGCTACCAGCGGGAGGCCTACGAGCAGTACTTC. Translation: CASSYQREAYEQYF.

V usage is TRBV28 and J usage is TRBJ1-4, with a weak D call TRBD1 (6 bases). V dropped 7 bases and J dropped 3 bases, with 12 bases sitting between them. CDR1 and CDR2 from the germline V gene are MDHEN and SYDVKM. The CDR3 totals 14 residues. The CDR3 coding sequence is TGTGCCAGCATCCAAGGGGGGGCTAATGAAAAACTGTTTTTT. The encoded protein is CASIQGGANEKLFF.

The V call is TRBV11-2, the J call TRBJ2-7, with TRBD1 matching 9 bases. Germline V gene sequence: CDR1 SGHAT, CDR2 FQNNGV. The CDR3 totals 15 residues. The J segment lost 5 bases and the V segment lost 4 bases, leaving 9 bases of the junction unmatched. In DNA, the CDR3 is TGTGCCAGCAGCTGGGGACAGGGAAGATATGACGAGCAGTACTTC. Residues: CASSWGQGRYDEQYF.

This sequence joins TRBV5-4 and TRBJ2-2, with a weak D call TRBD2 (6 bases). From germline, CDR1 is SGHNT and CDR2 YYREEE (reference sequence). CDR3 length: 18 amino acids. V shed 0 bases and J shed 0 bases, with 15 bases lying between them. The CDR3 DNA sequence: TGTGCCAGCAGCTTGGCCTCGGGAGTAGCCGCGAACACCGGGGAGCTGTTTTTT. Protein product: CASSLASGVAANTGELFF. The entire variable domain, with the rest obtained from reference TRBV5-4 and TRBJ2-2, is as follows: ETGVTQSPTHLIKTRGQQVTLRCSSQSGHNTVSWYQQALGQGPQFIFQYYREEENGRGNFPPRFSGLQFPNYSSELNVNALELDDSALYLCASSLASGVAANTGELFFGEGSRLTVL.

The V and J genes are TRBV19 and TRBJ1-2; D remains ambiguous. The germline V gene encodes CDR1 LNHDA and CDR2 SQIVND (reference sequence). V shed 6 bases and J shed 8 bases, with 19 bases lying between them. The CDR3 is 14 amino acids. Here the CDR3 DNA reads TGTGCCAGTAGACCCCAAGACGGCTTCGGGGGCTACACCTTC. It translates to CASRPQDGFGGYTF.

The J gene is TRBJ2-7, the V gene TRBV7-9; 11 bases align to TRBD2. Germline assignment: CDR1 SEHNR and CDR2 FQNEAQ (reference sequence). The CDR3 sequence is 14 residues long. Unmatched junction bases numbered 6, after V lost 6 bases and J lost 5 bases. CDR3 coding DNA: TGTGCCAGCAGGAGTAGCGGGAGGGCCGACGAGCAGTACTTC. Its translation: CASRSSGRADEQYF. The complete variable domain, with remaining parts taken from reference TRBV7-9 and TRBJ2-7, reads DTGVSQNPRHKITKRGQNVTFRCDPISEHNRLYWYRQTLGQGPEFLTYFQNEAQLEKSRLLSDRFSAERPKGSFSTLEIQRTEQGDSAMYLCASRSSGRADEQYFGPGTRLTVT.

This rearrangement joins TRBV7-2 to TRBJ2-7; TRBD2 aligns across 11 bases. The germline V gene has CDR1 SGHTA and CDR2 FQGNSA. CDR3 length: 17 residues. V was clipped by 1 base and J by 0 bases; unmatched bases: 5. This chain's CDR3 is CASSLEASGGSSYEQYF. CDR3 bases: TGTGCCAGCAGCTTAGAGGCTAGCGGGGGGAGCTCCTACGAGCAGTACTTC.

The V call is TRBV9, the J call TRBJ1-5; D is unresolved. V was trimmed by 3 bases and J by 5 bases, leaving 9 bases between them. CDR3 length: 13 amino acids. Per the germline V gene, CDR1 is SGDLS and CDR2 is YYNGEE. As DNA, the CDR3 is TGTGCCAGCAGCGCGGACCGCTATCAGCCCCAGCATTTT. Translated: CASSADRYQPQHF. Looking up the rest from reference TRBV9 and TRBJ1-5 gives the full variable domain: DSGVTQTPKHLITATGQRVTLRCSPRSGDLSVYWYQQSLDQGLQFLIQYYNGEERAKGNILERFSAQQFPDLHSELNLSSLELGDSALYFCASSADRYQPQHFGDGTRLSIL.

The rearrangement joins TRBV12-1 to TRBJ1-1; the table assigns TRBD1, which was not confirmed against the DNA. TRBV12-1 corresponds to a pseudogene. This CDR3 spans 14 amino acids. The CDR3 loop reads CASSALTENTEAFF. The CDR3 DNA is TGTGCCAGCAGCGCCCTAACAGAGAACACTGAAGCTTTCTTT.

This chain joins TRBV7-7 and TRBJ2-1; 9 bases align to TRBD2. The trim removed 5 bases at V and 7 bases at J, leaving 9 bases unmatched. Germline V gene lookup returns CDR1 SSHAT and CDR2 FNYEAQ (reference sequence). This CDR3 comprises 15 residues. CDR3 sequence reads: CASSKQRGVWNEQFF. Here the CDR3 DNA reads TGTGCCAGCAGCAAACAGCGGGGGGTATGGAATGAGCAGTTCTTC.

The chain combines TRBV2 with TRBJ2-3; TRBD2 matches at 7 bases. Germline CDR1 reads SNHLY; CDR2 reads FYNNEI. Losses at the gene ends were 2 bases for V and 1 base for J; bases not matched to a gene: 0. CDR3 length: 14 amino acids. CDR3 sequence reads: CASSELAGTDTQYF. DNA for the CDR3: TGTGCCAGCAGTGAACTAGCGGGCACAGATACGCAGTATTTT. Together with reference TRBV2 and TRBJ2-3, the CDR3 gives the full variable domain: EPEVTQTPSHQVTQMGQEVILRCVPISNHLYFYWYRQILGQKVEFLVSFYNNEISEKSEIFDDQFSVERPDGSNFTLKIRSTKLEDSAMYFCASSELAGTDTQYFGPGTRLTVL.

This clone has just one count. The genes are TRBV5-1 and TRBJ2-1; 12 bases are a match to TRBD2. Germline V lookup: CDR1 SGHRS, CDR2 YFSETQ. After removal of 0 bases from V and 16 bases from J, the junction contained 8 bases not matched to a gene. This CDR3 is 14 amino acids long. The DNA for the CDR3 is TGCGCCAGCAGCTTGGGGTCCCGACTAGCGGGAGACTTCTTC. Translating gives CASSLGSRLAGDFF.

This clone appeared a single time. The chain has TRBV7-6 and TRBJ1-3, with D possibly TRBD1 on 6 matching bases. The V end lost 5 bases, the J end lost 0 bases, and 14 bases lay between the germline ends. The CDR3 is 16 residues long. In germline, CDR1 is SGHVS, CDR2 FNYEAQ. The CDR3 protein is CASSPQGGGSGNTIYF. In DNA, the CDR3 is TGTGCCAGCAGCCCTCAGGGAGGGGGCTCTGGAAACACCATATATTTT.